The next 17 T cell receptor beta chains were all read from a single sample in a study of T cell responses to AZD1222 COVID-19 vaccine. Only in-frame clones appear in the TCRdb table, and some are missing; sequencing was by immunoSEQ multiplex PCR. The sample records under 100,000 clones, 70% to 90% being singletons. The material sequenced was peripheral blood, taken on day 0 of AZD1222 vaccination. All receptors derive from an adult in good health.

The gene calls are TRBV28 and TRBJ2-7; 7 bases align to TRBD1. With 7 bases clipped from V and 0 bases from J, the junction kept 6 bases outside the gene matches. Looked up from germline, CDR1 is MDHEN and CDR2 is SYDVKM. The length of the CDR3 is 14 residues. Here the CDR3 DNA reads TGTGCCAGCATCGGGGACAGTCTCTCCTACGAGCAGTACTTC. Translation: CASIGDSLSYEQYF.

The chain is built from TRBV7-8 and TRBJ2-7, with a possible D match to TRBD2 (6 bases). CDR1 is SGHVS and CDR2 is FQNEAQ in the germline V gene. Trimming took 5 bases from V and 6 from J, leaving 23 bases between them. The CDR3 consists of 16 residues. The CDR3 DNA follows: TGTGCCAGCAGCCAAAATCGTTTTGCTAGCGTAGGCGAGCAGTACTTC. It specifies CASSQNRFASVGEQYF. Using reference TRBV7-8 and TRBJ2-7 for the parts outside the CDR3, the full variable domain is GAGVSQSPRYKVAKRGQDVALRCDPISGHVSLFWYQQALGQGPEFLTYFQNEAQLDKSGLPSDRFFAERPEGSVSTLKIQRTQQEDSAVYLCASSQNRFASVGEQYFGPGTRLTVT.

The CDR3 bases are TGCAGCGTTGAAAGGCAGGGGCCGAACTCTGGAAACACCATATATTTT. Translation: CSVERQGPNSGNTIYF. This rearrangement joins TRBV29-1 to TRBJ1-3, with D perhaps TRBD1 (6 bases). The germline V gene has CDR1 SQVTM and CDR2 ANQGSEA. The V end lost 2 bases, the J end lost 0 bases, and 14 bases lay between the germline ends. The CDR3 has 16 residues.

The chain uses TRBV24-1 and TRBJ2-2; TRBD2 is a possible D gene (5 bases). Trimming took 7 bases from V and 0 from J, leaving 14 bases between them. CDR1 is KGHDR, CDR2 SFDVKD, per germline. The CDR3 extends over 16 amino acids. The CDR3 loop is CATRGPGLANTGELFF. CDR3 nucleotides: TGTGCCACCAGAGGACCTGGACTGGCGAACACCGGGGAGCTGTTTTTT.

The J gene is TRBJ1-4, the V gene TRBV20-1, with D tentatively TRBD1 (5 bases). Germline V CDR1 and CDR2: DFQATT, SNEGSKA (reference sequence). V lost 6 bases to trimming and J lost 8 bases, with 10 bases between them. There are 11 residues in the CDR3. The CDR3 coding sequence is TGCAGTGCCGCTTACAGGGAAAAACTGTTTTTT. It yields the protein CSAAYREKLFF.

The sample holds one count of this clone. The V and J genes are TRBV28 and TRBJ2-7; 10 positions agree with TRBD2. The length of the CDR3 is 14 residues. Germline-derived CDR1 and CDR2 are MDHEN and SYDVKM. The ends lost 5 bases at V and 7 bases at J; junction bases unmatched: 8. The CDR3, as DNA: TGTGCCAGCAGTCCAGCGGGAGGGCCGGGTGAGCAGTACTTC. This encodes CASSPAGGPGEQYF. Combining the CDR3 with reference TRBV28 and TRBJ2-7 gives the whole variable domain DVKVTQSSRYLVKRTGEKVFLECVQDMDHENMFWYRQDPGLGLRLIYFSYDVKMKEKGDIPEGYSVSREKKERFSLILESASTNQTSMYLCASSPAGGPGEQYFGPGTRLTVT.

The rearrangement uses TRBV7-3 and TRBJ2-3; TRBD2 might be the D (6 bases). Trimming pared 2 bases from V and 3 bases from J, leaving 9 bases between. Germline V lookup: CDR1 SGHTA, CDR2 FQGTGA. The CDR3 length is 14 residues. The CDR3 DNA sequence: TGTGCCAGCAGCTTAGTTGGGGGGACAGATACGCAGTATTTT. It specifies CASSLVGGTDTQYF.

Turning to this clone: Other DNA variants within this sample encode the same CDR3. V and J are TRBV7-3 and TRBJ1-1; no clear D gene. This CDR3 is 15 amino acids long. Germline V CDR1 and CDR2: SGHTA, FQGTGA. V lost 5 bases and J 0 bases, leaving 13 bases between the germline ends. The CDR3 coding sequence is TGTGCCAGCAGCCTCTCGGCGGCCATGAACACTGAAGCTTTCTTT. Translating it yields CASSLSAAMNTEAFF.

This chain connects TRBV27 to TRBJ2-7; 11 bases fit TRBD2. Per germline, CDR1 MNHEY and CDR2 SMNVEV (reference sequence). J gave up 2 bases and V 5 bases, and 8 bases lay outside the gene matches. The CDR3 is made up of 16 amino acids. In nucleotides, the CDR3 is TGTGCCAGCAGTGAGCAATTAGCGGGAGGGACCTACGAGCAGTACTTC. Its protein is CASSEQLAGGTYEQYF.

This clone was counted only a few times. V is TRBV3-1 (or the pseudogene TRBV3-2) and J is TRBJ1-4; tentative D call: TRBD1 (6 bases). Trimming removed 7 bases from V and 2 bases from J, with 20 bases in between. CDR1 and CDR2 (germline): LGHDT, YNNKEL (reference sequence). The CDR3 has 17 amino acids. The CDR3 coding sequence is TGTGCCAGCACCGCTGATGGGGGGCTTGGGACTAATGAAAAACTGTTTTTT. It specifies CASTADGGLGTNEKLFF.

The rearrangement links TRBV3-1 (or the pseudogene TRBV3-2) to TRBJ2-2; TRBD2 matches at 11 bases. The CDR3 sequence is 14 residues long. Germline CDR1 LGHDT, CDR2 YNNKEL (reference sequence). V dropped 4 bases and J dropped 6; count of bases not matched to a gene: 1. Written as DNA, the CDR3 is TGTGCCAGCAGCCTAGCGGGAGGGCCCGGGGAGCTGTTTTTT. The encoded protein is CASSLAGGPGELFF.

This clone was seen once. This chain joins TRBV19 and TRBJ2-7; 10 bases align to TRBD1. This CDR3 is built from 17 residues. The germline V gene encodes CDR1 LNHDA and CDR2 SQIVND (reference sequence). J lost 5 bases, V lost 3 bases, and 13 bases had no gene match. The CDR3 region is CASSIAGRGQGPHEQYF. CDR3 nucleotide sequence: TGTGCCAGTAGTATTGCAGGTCGGGGACAGGGGCCCCACGAGCAGTACTTC.

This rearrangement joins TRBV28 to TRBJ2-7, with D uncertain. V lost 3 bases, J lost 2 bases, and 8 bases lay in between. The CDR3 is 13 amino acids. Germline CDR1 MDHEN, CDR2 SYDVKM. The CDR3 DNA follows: TGTGCCAGCAGTTTGCCAGAAGCCTACGAGCAGTACTTC. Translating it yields CASSLPEAYEQYF.

The DNA of the CDR3 is TGTGCCAGCAGCGCCCGACTAGCCCCCCACAATGAGCAGTTCTTC. It codes for CASSARLAPHNEQFF. This rearrangement joins TRBV7-7 to TRBJ2-1, with 7 nucleotides matching TRBD2. Germline loops: CDR1 SSHAT, CDR2 FNYEAQ (reference sequence). J lost 5 bases, V lost 5 bases, and 9 bases had no gene match. The CDR3 has 15 amino acids.

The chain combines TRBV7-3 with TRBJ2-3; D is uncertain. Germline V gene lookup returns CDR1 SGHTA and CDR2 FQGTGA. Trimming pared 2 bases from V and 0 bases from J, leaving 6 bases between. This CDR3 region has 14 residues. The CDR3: CASSLVGSTDTQYF. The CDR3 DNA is TGTGCCAGCAGCTTAGTGGGTAGCACAGATACGCAGTATTTT.

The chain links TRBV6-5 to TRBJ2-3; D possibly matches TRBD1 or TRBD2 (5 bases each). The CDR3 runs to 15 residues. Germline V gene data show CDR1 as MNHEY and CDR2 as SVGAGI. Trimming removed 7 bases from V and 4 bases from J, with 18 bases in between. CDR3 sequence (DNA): TGTGCCAGCACCCGGGGCGGCCTGGGAGCAGATACGCAGTATTTT. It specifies CASTRGGLGADTQYF.

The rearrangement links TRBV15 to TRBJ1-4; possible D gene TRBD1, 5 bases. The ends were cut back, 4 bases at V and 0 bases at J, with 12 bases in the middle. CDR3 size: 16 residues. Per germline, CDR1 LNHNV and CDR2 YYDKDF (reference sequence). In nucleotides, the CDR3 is TGTGCCACCAGCACTATGGGGGGATCAACTAATGAAAAACTGTTTTTT. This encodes CATSTMGGSTNEKLFF.